These T cell receptor beta chains were read from a single sample in a study of glioma-infiltrating T cells after dendritic cell vaccination. Assay used: immunoSEQ multiplex PCR; TCRdb lists only in-frame clones, some missing. The sample lists 100,000 or so clones, 90% occurring once. This sample comprised blood, obtained after dendritic cell vaccination. Source of these receptors: a human donor with glioblastoma. The CDR3 runs from the conserved cysteine through the conserved F or W. A D gene is named only where the DNA matches it firmly. Clone size is not always given. Where it is, it says once, few, many or a class for expanded clones.

D gene,clone size,CDR3 length,J gene,V gene,CDR3 protein,CDR3 DNA
-,-,12,TRBJ2-7,TRBV7-9,CASSPRPTEQYF,TGTGCCAGCAGCCCCAGGCCTACCGAGCAGTACTTC
TRBD2,-,16,TRBJ2-2,TRBV6-9,CAKTSGRAVETGELFF,TGTGCCAAAACTAGCGGGAGGGCCGTAGAGACCGGGGAGCTGTTTTTT
-,-,13,TRBJ1-1,TRBV29-1,CSVDGGRFTEAFF,TGCAGCGTTGATGGGGGCAGATTCACTGAAGCTTTCTTT
TRBD1,-,13,TRBJ1-2,TRBV5-1,CASKTGANYGYTF,TGCGCCAGTAAGACAGGGGCTAACTATGGCTACACCTTC
-,-,15,TRBJ2-2,TRBV7-2,CASSASGLSTGELFF,TGTGCCAGCAGCGCCTCGGGACTTTCCACCGGGGAGCTGTTTTTT
-,-,15,TRBJ2-2,TRBV27,CASSLNGGNTGELFF,TGTGCCAGCAGTTTAAACGGGGGGAACACCGGGGAGCTGTTTTTT
-,-,12,TRBJ1-4,TRBV25-1,CASRQGNEKLFF,TGTGCCAGCAGACAGGGAAATGAAAAACTGTTTTTT
TRBD1,once,14,TRBJ2-1,TRBV27,CASSLGQAYNEQFF,TGTGCCAGCAGTCTGGGACAGGCCTACAATGAGCAGTTCTTC
-,-,13,TRBJ1-2,TRBV10-3,CAISDQGNYGYTF,TGTGCCATCAGTGACCAGGGGAACTATGGCTACACCTTC
TRBD2,once,12,TRBJ2-3,TRBV29-1,CRVTSGGDTQYF,TGCAGGGTTACTAGCGGGGGAGATACGCAGTATTTT
TRBD2,-,13,TRBJ2-7,TRBV10-1,CASSRAGENEQYF,TGCGCCAGCAGCCGAGCGGGGGAAAACGAGCAGTACTTC
-,-,13,TRBJ1-3,TRBV2,CASSEYGGGTIYF,TGTGCCAGCAGTGAATATGGGGGAGGCACCATATATTTT
-,-,14,TRBJ2-7,TRBV6-5,CASSYLQGLSEQYF,TGTGCCAGCAGTTACCTCCAGGGATTGTCCGAGCAGTACTTC
-,-,14,TRBJ2-2,TRBV15,CATSRDLEGGELFF,TGTGCCACCAGCAGAGATTTGGAGGGCGGGGAGCTGTTTTTT
-,-,15,TRBJ2-3,TRBV27,CASSLLGGEADTQYF,TGTGCCAGCAGTTTATTAGGAGGCGAGGCAGATACGCAGTATTTT
-,-,14,TRBJ2-7,TRBV11-3,CASSEVQGPYEQYF,TGTGCCAGCAGCGAGGTACAGGGTCCCTACGAGCAGTACTTC
-,-,14,TRBJ2-2,TRBV5-1,CASGEETNAGGLFF,TGCGCCAGCGGGGAAGAAACGAACGCCGGGGGGCTGTTTTTT
-,once,17,TRBJ1-4,TRBV2,CASSESRDYSTNEKLFF,TGTGCCAGCAGTGAAAGCAGGGACTATTCAACTAATGAAAAACTGTTTTTT
TRBD2,-,15,TRBJ2-1,TRBV7-9,CASSWGGGSVNEQFF,TGTGCCAGCAGCTGGGGGGGTGGTAGCGTAAATGAGCAGTTCTTC
-,-,12,TRBJ1-1,TRBV27,CASRLSYTEAFF,TGTGCCAGCAGACTATCTTATACTGAAGCTTTCTTT
TRBD2,-,15,TRBJ2-5,TRBV18,CASSPQPSGLGTQYF,TGTGCCAGCTCACCACAGCCTAGCGGTCTGGGGACCCAGTACTTC
-,once,14,TRBJ2-2,TRBV7-7,CASSGGGGPGELFF,TGTGCTAGCAGCGGTGGCGGTGGCCCCGGGGAGCTGTTTTTT
-,-,15,TRBJ1-6,TRBV7-2,CASSSRGGVNSPLHF,TGTGCCAGCAGCTCCCGTGGGGGGGTTAATTCACCCCTCCACTTT
-,-,15,TRBJ2-7,TRBV5-1,CASSLYPGDPYEQYF,TGCGCCAGCAGCTTGTATCCAGGGGACCCCTACGAGCAGTACTTC
-,few,17,TRBJ2-7,TRBV4-1,CASSQDLWTRSSYEQYF,TGCGCCAGCAGCCAAGATCTTTGGACTCGGAGCTCCTACGAGCAGTACTTC
TRBD1,-,14,TRBJ2-7,TRBV15,CATARRDRGNEQYF,TGTGCCACCGCACGCCGGGACAGGGGGAACGAGCAGTACTTC
TRBD1,-,16,TRBJ2-7,TRBV6-6,CASSRYRTGGTYEQYF,TGTGCCAGCAGTCGTTACCGGACAGGGGGAACCTACGAGCAGTACTTC
TRBD1,-,14,TRBJ1-1,TRBV11-2,CASSLQGASTEAFF,TGTGCCAGCAGCCTACAGGGGGCCTCTACTGAAGCTTTCTTT
TRBD1,-,14,TRBJ1-1,TRBV6-5,CASRGTGGSSEAFF,TGTGCCAGCAGGGGGACAGGGGGCTCGTCTGAAGCTTTCTTT
-,-,15,TRBJ2-5,TRBV5-1,CASSLSQGNQETQYF,TGCGCCAGCAGCCTGAGCCAGGGAAACCAAGAGACCCAGTACTTC
TRBD2,-,13,TRBJ2-5,TRBV5-8,CASSETSAETQYF,TGTGCCAGCAGCGAGACTAGCGCGGAGACCCAGTACTTC
-,-,15,TRBJ1-1,TRBV18,CASSPPPGTNTEAFF,TGTGCCAGCTCACCACCGCCGGGTACGAACACTGAAGCTTTCTTT
TRBD1,-,15,TRBJ2-4,TRBV28,CASSLQGEAKNIQYF,TGTGCCAGCAGTTTACAGGGGGAAGCCAAAAACATTCAGTACTTC
TRBD1,-,15,TRBJ2-3,TRBV5-1,CASSLVSGGSDTQYF,TGCGCCAGCAGCTTGGTATCAGGGGGCTCAGATACGCAGTATTTT
TRBD2,-,14,TRBJ2-1,TRBV5-4,CASSLAGTYNEQFF,TGTGCCAGCTCCCTAGCGGGAACTTACAATGAGCAGTTCTTC
-,-,16,TRBJ1-4,TRBV7-2,CASSISSGATNEKLFF,TGTGCCAGCAGCATATCCTCAGGGGCAACTAATGAAAAACTGTTTTTT
-,-,12,TRBJ1-2,TRBV9,CASSGPLYGYTF,TGTGCCAGCAGCGGGCCTCTCTATGGCTACACCTTC